This T cell receptor beta chain is drawn from a study of cytomegalovirus exposure and HLA in healthy donors. The wider study: A previous analysis identified 95 million to 140 million unique TCR beta sequences derived from 180 million or so T cells. Broader study findings: A later analysis linked 15,000 to 20,000 TCR beta sequences to HLA alleles at 0.05 false discovery rate. CMV serostatus was the only recorded immune exposure for donors. Later analysis reportedly placed an Asian-associated ancestry cluster below the roughly 700-donor mean in N-insertions.

A remark on this clone: Its antigen is unknown.

In the PCR, 60 Vbeta and 13 Jbeta primers were used. Method: immunoSEQ multiplex PCR; TCRdb's copy keeps in-frame clones and lacks some. In the table there are over 150,000 clones, 85% of which are singletons. This clonotype was sampled from a boy aged 2 to 10 in good health and CMV-seronegative. Sequencing input: PBMCs.

CDR3 region: CASSPTPVSGNTIYF. The DNA for the CDR3 is TGCGCCAGCAGCCCCACCCCGGTCTCTGGAAACACCATATATTTT. The chain is built from TRBV4-1 and TRBJ1-3; D is unclear. Germline V gene lookup returns CDR1 MGHRA and CDR2 YSYEKL. Deletions cut 4 bases from V and 0 bases from J, with 10 bases between. CDR3 length equals 15 residues.